A single sample is the source of the 17 T cell receptor beta chains below, sequenced in a study of control samples from healthy donors and cancer patients. Sequenced by immunoSEQ multiplex PCR; TCRdb stores in-frame clones only, minus some. The sample gives over 100,000 clones, roughly 90% of which show up once; 2% to 3% is in the top ten. The sequenced sample was blood. The receptors come from a man between 35 and 55 years old in good health.

V gene TRBV3-1 (or the pseudogene TRBV3-2) combines with J gene TRBJ2-3, with 8 bases lining up with TRBD2. V shed 1 base and J 5 bases; nucleotides not matched to a gene: 8. CDR1 is LGHDT and CDR2 is YNNKEL in the germline V gene (reference sequence). CDR3 length: 16 residues. CDR3 DNA sequence: TGTGCCAGCAGCCAAGGGGGCGGGGGGACCAAAGATACGCAGTATTTT. This translates into CASSQGGGGTKDTQYF.

This rearrangement joins TRBV19 to TRBJ2-7, with 7 nucleotides matching TRBD1. The V gene end was trimmed by 8 bases and the J gene end by 6 bases; junction bases not matched to a gene: 10. This CDR3 has 13 amino acids. The germline gives CDR1 LNHDA, CDR2 SQIVND (reference sequence). CDR3 sequence (DNA): TGTGCCAGTCCAGACAGGGCTATGGGCGAGCAGTACTTC. It encodes CASPDRAMGEQYF. The full variable domain, completed using reference TRBV19 and TRBJ2-7, is DGGITQSPKYLFRKEGQNVTLSCEQNLNHDAMYWYRQDPGQGLRLIYYSQIVNDFQKGDIAEGYSVSREKKESFPLTVTSAQKNPTAFYLCASPDRAMGEQYFGPGTRLTVT.

The rearrangement links TRBV9 to TRBJ2-3, with unresolved D. Looked up from germline, CDR1 is SGDLS and CDR2 is YYNGEE. With 3 bases removed from V and 0 bases from J, the gap between germline ends came to 5 bases. The CDR3 length is 13 residues. The CDR3 here is CASSGTSTDTQYF. In DNA form, the CDR3 reads TGTGCCAGCAGCGGGACCAGCACAGATACGCAGTATTTT. Looking up the rest from reference TRBV9 and TRBJ2-3 gives the full variable domain: DSGVTQTPKHLITATGQRVTLRCSPRSGDLSVYWYQQSLDQGLQFLIQYYNGEERAKGNILERFSAQQFPDLHSELNLSSLELGDSALYFCASSGTSTDTQYFGPGTRLTVL.

V is TRBV7-6 and J is TRBJ1-2, with 8 bases fitting TRBD1. V lost 1 base, J lost 7 bases, and 14 bases stayed unmatched. The CDR3 runs 17 residues. In germline, CDR1 is SGHVS, CDR2 FNYEAQ. CDR3: CASSLEGSRGLPSGYTF. The CDR3, as DNA: TGTGCCAGCAGCTTAGAGGGGAGCAGGGGGCTTCCCAGTGGCTACACCTTC.

The rearrangement links TRBV15 to TRBJ1-6, with D perhaps matching TRBD1 (5 bases). The CDR3 length is 15 residues. V gave up 3 bases and J gave up 7 bases, with 13 bases separating them. Germline values: CDR1 LNHNV, CDR2 YYDKDF (reference sequence). CDR3 DNA sequence: TGTGCCACCAGCAGGGGGGAGAGATGGAATTCACCCCTCCACTTT. It encodes CATSRGERWNSPLHF.

The chain joins TRBV6-6 to TRBJ2-3; D may match TRBD1 or TRBD2 (7 bases each). CDR1 MNHNY and CDR2 SVGAGI come from the germline V gene (reference sequence). The V gene lost 5 bases and the J gene lost 2 bases, with 14 bases spanning the gap. This CDR3 region has 15 residues. The CDR3 nucleotides read TGTGCCAGCAGTGGGGGGGACAGCCTCACAGATACGCAGTATTTT. Amino acids: CASSGGDSLTDTQYF.

The chain has TRBV20-1 and TRBJ2-7; no clear D gene. The CDR3 totals 13 residues. The germline V and J ends were trimmed by 3 bases and 3 bases, with 12 bases remaining between them. Germline-derived CDR1 and CDR2 are DFQATT and SNEGSKA (reference sequence). Here the CDR3 reads CSASYGRYYEQYF. The CDR3 bases are TGCAGTGCTAGTTACGGCAGGTACTACGAGCAGTACTTC.

The chain's CDR3 is CATSDFGSRGTDTQYF. The CDR3 DNA is TGTGCCACCAGTGATTTCGGGTCGAGGGGCACAGATACGCAGTATTTT. V gene TRBV24-1 combines with J gene TRBJ2-3; D may be TRBD2 (5 bases). V dropped 1 base and J dropped 1 base, with 11 bases sitting between them. CDR3 length: 16 amino acids. The germline CDR1 and CDR2 sequences are KGHDR and SFDVKD.

The gene calls are TRBV5-1 and TRBJ2-5, with 13 bases identical to TRBD2. V trimming: 3 bases; J trimming: 0 bases; junction bases outside the gene matches: 2. Per the germline V gene, CDR1 is SGHRS and CDR2 is YFSETQ. CDR3 length: 16 residues. The CDR3 DNA reads as TGCGCCAGCAGCTGGGGACTAGCGGGGTACCAAGAGACCCAGTACTTC. The encoded protein is CASSWGLAGYQETQYF.

The gene calls are TRBV12-3 or TRBV12-4 and TRBJ2-5; no reliable D call. The ends were cut back, 5 bases at V and 0 bases at J, with 7 bases in the middle. CDR3 length equals 13 residues. CDR3 region: CASSAANQETQYF. In DNA form, the CDR3 reads TGTGCCAGCAGTGCAGCGAACCAAGAGACCCAGTACTTC.

V is TRBV19 and J is TRBJ1-6, with D maybe TRBD1 (6 bases). Per the germline V gene, CDR1 is LNHDA and CDR2 is SQIVND (reference sequence). V gave up 2 bases and J gave up 6 bases, with 11 bases separating them. The CDR3 is 15 residues long. CDR3 sequence: CASSISRGTNSPLHF. CDR3 DNA: TGTGCCAGTAGTATAAGTAGGGGGACTAATTCACCCCTCCACTTT.

The chain carries TRBV5-8 and TRBJ2-5, with 8 bases aligning to TRBD2. J lost 5 bases, V lost 4 bases, and 16 bases had no gene match. CDR1 is SGHTS, CDR2 YDEGEE, per germline. The CDR3 has 17 residues. This CDR3 reads CASSPPELAATRETQYF. In nucleotides, the CDR3 is TGTGCCAGCAGCCCACCGGAACTAGCGGCGACGCGGGAGACCCAGTACTTC.

The chain is built from TRBV6-1 and TRBJ1-5; no definite D call. V gave up 3 bases and J gave up 3 bases, with 12 bases separating them. CDR3 length: 15 residues. The V gene's germline CDR1 is MNHNS and CDR2 SASEGT. CDR3 nucleotide sequence: TGTGCCAGCAGTGAGACGGTTGGATCCAATCAGCCCCAGCATTTT. Amino acid sequence: CASSETVGSNQPQHF.

The chain is built from TRBV2 and TRBJ2-7; D uncertain. Trimming left V 7 bases short and J 0 bases short, with 13 bases between. Germline lookup yields CDR1 SNHLY and CDR2 FYNNEI. CDR3 length equals 14 residues. CDR3 protein: CASNRVGSSYEQYF. The CDR3 nucleotides are TGTGCCAGCAACCGCGTTGGAAGCTCCTACGAGCAGTACTTC.

The chain combines TRBV5-1 with TRBJ2-2; no definite D call. The CDR3 contains 13 residues. Per germline, CDR1 SGHRS and CDR2 YFSETQ. Trimming shortened V by 3 bases and J by 9 bases, and 12 bases separated the two germline ends. The CDR3 nucleotides read TGCGCCAGCAGCTCGGTGGGTCGGCGGGAGCTGTTTTTT. Its translation is CASSSVGRRELFF.

The gene calls are TRBV7-6 and TRBJ2-1; D remains unclear. The germline V and J ends were trimmed by 2 bases and 1 base, with 12 bases remaining between them. The CDR3 spans 16 residues. The germline CDR1 and CDR2 sequences are SGHVS and FNYEAQ. The CDR3 reads CASSLSLDGSYNEQFF. For the CDR3, the DNA is TGTGCCAGCAGCTTATCTTTAGATGGATCCTACAATGAGCAGTTCTTC.

V usage is TRBV19 and J usage is TRBJ2-5; weak D call: TRBD2 (5 bases). The germline gives CDR1 LNHDA, CDR2 SQIVND (reference sequence). The germline V and J ends were trimmed by 5 bases and 9 bases, with 19 bases remaining between them. The CDR3 covers 14 residues. CDR3 residues: CASSLDDTGGAQYF. The CDR3 nucleotides read TGTGCCAGTAGTTTGGATGACACCGGAGGAGCCCAGTACTTC.